These T cell receptor beta chains were read from a single sample in a study of T-cell memory formation after mild COVID-19. TCRdb reprocessed the 5' RACE reads via MiXCR and lists one record per CDR3 protein. The sample lists 170,000 or so distinct CDR3 sequences, roughly a fifth seen once, with around 23% in the top ten. Material for sequencing was PBMCs or a T cell subset sorted from them (not recorded which). The receptors originated from an adult woman who had mild COVID-19 (a few samples of this study predate the infection). Cell type and time point are not known. CDR3s include the opening cysteine and the closing phenylalanine or tryptophan. D genes are given only for firm matches. A clone size is listed for some rows: how often the clone was seen (once, few, many), or a class if it is expanded.

clone_size j_call d_call v_call cdr3_length cdr3_aa cdr3_nt
few TRBJ2-5 . TRBV5-5 14 CASSGGTVQETQYF TGTGCCAGCAGCGGAGGGACAGTCCAAGAGACCCAGTACTTC
few TRBJ2-3 . TRBV5-1 17 CASSSIGSPSYTDTQYF TGCGCCAGCAGCTCCATCGGCAGCCCATCATACACAGATACGCAGTATTTT
few TRBJ2-7 . TRBV4-1 16 CASSQEGQGASYEQYF TGCGCCAGCAGCCAAGAGGGGCAGGGAGCTTCCTACGAGCAGTACTTC
few TRBJ1-2 . TRBV5-1 18 CASSLSLSLDTSGYGYTF TGCGCCAGCAGCTTGTCTTTATCATTGGACACCTCGGGATATGGCTACACCTTC
few TRBJ2-7 TRBD1 TRBV11-2 13 CASSWQGAYEQYF TGTGCCAGCAGCTGGCAGGGGGCTTACGAGCAGTACTTC
few TRBJ2-3 TRBD2 TRBV27 14 CASSLAGGADTQYF TGTGCCAGCAGCCTAGCGGGGGGGGCAGATACGCAGTATTTT
. TRBJ2-7 . TRBV7-9 14 CASSSRLPTYEQYF TGTGCCAGCAGTTCAAGGTTACCCACCTACGAGCAGTACTTC
. TRBJ2-1 TRBD1 TRBV3-1 17 CASSQEQGARRQYEQFF TGTGCCAGCAGCCAAGAACAGGGGGCGAGGAGGCAATACGAGCAGTTCTTC
. TRBJ2-7 . TRBV19 15 CASSILSVSVYEQYF TGTGCCAGTAGTATATTGAGTGTGTCGGTCTACGAGCAGTACTTC
few TRBJ2-3 TRBD2 TRBV4-3 16 CASSQDGLAGTDTQYF TGCGCCAGCAGCCAAGACGGACTAGCGGGAACAGATACGCAGTATTTT
once TRBJ2-1 . TRBV6-5 13 CASSYSMVGEQFF TGTGCCAGCAGTTATTCTATGGTCGGTGAGCAGTTCTTC
. TRBJ2-1 TRBD1 TRBV27 15 CASSWGQGAGNEQFF TGTGCCAGCAGTTGGGGACAGGGGGCGGGTAATGAGCAGTTCTTC
large TRBJ2-3 TRBD2 TRBV20-1 15 CSAGQIGGGADTQYF TGCAGTGCTGGACAGATCGGCGGGGGGGCAGATACGCAGTATTTT
. TRBJ2-2 . TRBV7-3 15 CASSLGSAETGELFF TGTGCCAGCAGCTTAGGTTCAGCGGAAACCGGGGAGCTGTTTTTT
. TRBJ2-7 TRBD1 TRBV9 14 CASRHRDRAYEQYF TGTGCCAGCAGGCACCGGGACAGGGCCTACGAGCAGTACTTC
few TRBJ2-1 TRBD2 TRBV5-1 16 CASSLAWEGAYNEQFF TGCGCCAGCAGCTTGGCCTGGGAGGGAGCCTACAATGAGCAGTTCTTC
. TRBJ1-1 . TRBV7-9 12 CASIRWQSEAFF TGTGCCAGCATACGGTGGCAGAGTGAAGCTTTCTTT
few TRBJ2-1 . TRBV3-1 13 CASSQPPYNEQFF TGTGCCAGCAGCCAACCCCCGTACAATGAGCAGTTCTTC
few TRBJ2-7 . TRBV7-9 15 CASSRQTRQTDEQYF TGTGCCAGCAGCCGACAAACCCGACAGACGGACGAGCAGTACTTC
. TRBJ2-7 TRBD1 TRBV11-3 15 CASSLHPGTGFEQYF TGTGCCAGCAGCTTGCACCCCGGGACAGGGTTCGAGCAGTACTTC
. TRBJ2-1 . TRBV4-2 15 CASSQDTGGIDEQFF TGTGCCAGCAGCCAAGATACGGGGGGCATAGATGAGCAGTTCTTC
. TRBJ2-2 . TRBV7-6 15 CASSSGTGQTGELFF TGTGCCAGCAGCTCCGGGACTGGTCAAACCGGGGAGCTGTTTTTT
many TRBJ2-1 . TRBV24-1 12 CATSGGYNEQFF TGTGCCACCAGTGGCGGGTACAATGAGCAGTTCTTC
. TRBJ2-3 . TRBV7-9 15 CASSPGHRVTDTQYF TGTGCCAGCAGCCCAGGGCATCGCGTCACAGATACGCAGTATTTT
. TRBJ2-4 . TRBV12-3/TRBV12-4 14 CASRPQARENIQYF TGTGCCAGCAGGCCGCAGGCACGGGAAAACATTCAGTACTTC
few TRBJ2-3 TRBD1 TRBV5-1 15 CASRGPGQGTDTQYF TGCGCCAGCCGCGGACCGGGACAGGGTACAGATACGCAGTATTTT
few TRBJ2-7 . TRBV6-1 12 CATKDRTYEQYF TGTGCCACCAAGGACCGGACCTACGAGCAGTACTTC
few TRBJ2-1 TRBD2 TRBV7-9 16 CASSELSSGRAWEQFF TGTGCCAGCAGCGAACTCAGTAGCGGGAGGGCCTGGGAGCAGTTCTTC
. TRBJ2-5 . TRBV27 12 CASSSPRGSQYF TGTGCCAGCAGTTCCCCCCGGGGGTCCCAGTACTTC
. TRBJ1-1 . TRBV13 12 CASGGSATEAFF TGTGCCAGCGGAGGGTCCGCGACTGAAGCTTTCTTT
many TRBJ2-1 TRBD1 TRBV20-1 15 CSAGSRQGARNEQFF TGCAGTGCTGGATCTCGACAGGGGGCGAGAAATGAGCAGTTCTTC
. TRBJ2-7 TRBD1 TRBV9 15 CASSVSGQGYHEQYF TGTGCCAGCAGCGTGTCGGGACAGGGTTACCACGAGCAGTACTTC
. TRBJ2-2 TRBD1 TRBV29-1 15 CSVADRARYTGELFF TGCAGCGTCGCCGACAGGGCCCGGTACACCGGGGAGCTGTTTTTT
. TRBJ2-7 TRBD2 TRBV12-3/TRBV12-4 14 CASSTLAGVYEQYF TGTGCCAGCAGCACACTAGCGGGGGTCTACGAGCAGTACTTC
few TRBJ1-1 . TRBV5-1 13 CASSFFDGDEAFF TGCGCCAGCAGCTTTTTTGATGGGGATGAAGCTTTCTTT
once TRBJ2-7 TRBD2 TRBV6-2/TRBV6-3 14 CASSPVREVHEQYF TGTGCCAGCAGCCCGGTGCGGGAGGTCCACGAGCAGTACTTC
few TRBJ1-1 . TRBV5-6 16 CASSSTPPGRYTEAFF TGTGCCAGCAGCTCGACCCCCCCAGGGAGGTATACTGAAGCTTTCTTT
. TRBJ2-2 . TRBV29-1 15 CSVEWGHLNTGELFF TGCAGCGTTGAGTGGGGACACTTAAACACCGGGGAGCTGTTTTTT
few TRBJ1-1 . TRBV7-9 12 CASSLGEGEAFF TGTGCCAGCAGCTTGGGGGAGGGGGAAGCTTTCTTT
few TRBJ2-5 . TRBV4-3 15 CASSQDQDWGETQYF TGCGCCAGCAGCCAAGATCAAGATTGGGGAGAGACCCAGTACTTC
. TRBJ2-7 . TRBV10-3 13 CAISTGVSYEQYF TGTGCCATCAGTACAGGTGTCTCCTACGAGCAGTACTTC
. TRBJ2-2 . TRBV11-2 20 CASSLDGFGDSPSNTGELFF TGTGCCAGCAGCTTAGATGGGTTCGGCGACAGCCCTTCGAACACCGGGGAGCTGTTTTTT
. TRBJ1-6 . TRBV3-1 14 CASSQVGFYSPLHF TGTGCCAGCAGCCAAGTTGGGTTTTATTCACCCCTCCACTTT
. TRBJ2-3 TRBD2 TRBV7-2 17 CASSKRLAGDFTDTQYF TGTGCCAGCAGCAAGAGGCTAGCGGGGGACTTCACAGATACGCAGTATTTT
few TRBJ1-5 . TRBV13 12 CASSRGSQPQHF TGTGCCAGCAGCCGAGGGAGTCAGCCCCAGCATTTT
. TRBJ2-7 . TRBV30 8 CAWIAQYF TGTGCCTGGATAGCGCAGTACTTC
. TRBJ2-3 . TRBV11-2 15 CASSHRALGTDTQYF TGTGCCAGCAGCCACAGGGCCCTGGGCACAGATACGCAGTATTTT
. TRBJ2-7 . TRBV29-1 11 CSVDGNNEQYF TGCAGCGTTGATGGTAACAACGAGCAGTACTTC
. TRBJ2-3 TRBD2 TRBV20-1 18 CSARVPGGVGTSGMAQYF TGCAGTGCTAGAGTTCCCGGAGGGGTCGGGACTAGCGGGATGGCGCAGTATTTT
. TRBJ1-1 . TRBV3-1 13 CASSQGHGLEAFF TGTGCCAGCAGCCAAGGGCATGGGCTTGAAGCTTTCTTT
many TRBJ2-7 . TRBV7-8 11 CASSARYEQYF TGTGCCAGCAGCGCGCGCTACGAGCAGTACTTC
. TRBJ2-1 . TRBV24-1 16 CATSDFSGEPYNEQFF TGTGCCACCAGTGATTTCTCAGGGGAACCCTACAATGAGCAGTTCTTC
. TRBJ1-2 TRBD1 TRBV6-5 17 CASSYLTGGGLFNGYTF TGTGCCAGCAGTTACTTGACAGGGGGCGGTTTATTCAATGGCTACACCTTC
. TRBJ2-7 . TRBV30 18 CASDRGISGGRLSYEQYF TGTGCCTCGGACAGGGGGATTAGCGGGGGCCGTCTTTCCTACGAGCAGTACTTC